The present T cell receptor beta chain was sequenced within a study of neoadjuvant nivolumab and ipilimumab in lung cancer. General observations from the study: Only two of four nivolumab-treated tumors gained richness and clonality by surgery. Pathologic regression was not significantly tied to TCR clonality.

Only in-frame clones appear in the TCRdb table, and some are missing; sequencing was by immunoSEQ multiplex PCR. The sample contains approximately 10,000 clones, around 77% of which appear only once. This clone occurred a few times. The antigen is unknown. This CDR3 contains 16 residues. Germline assignment: CDR1 PRHDT and CDR2 FYEKMQ (reference sequence). J was trimmed by 1 base and V by 6 bases; bases with no gene match: 11. The sample consisted of tumor tissue, taken after neoadjuvant nivolumab, alone or with ipilimumab, at or shortly before surgery. This chain links TRBV13 with TRBJ2-7; 8 bases line up with TRBD2. The origin of this receptor is an adult with non-small cell lung cancer. CDR3 nucleotide sequence: TGTGCCAGCAGTCCCGGGGATAGCGGGATTTCCTACGAGCAGTACTTC. This sequence encodes CASSPGDSGISYEQYF.